This paragraph reports one T cell receptor (beta chain). Its antigen is not identified. Only in-frame clones appear in the TCRdb table, and some are missing; sequencing was by immunoSEQ multiplex PCR. The sample holds a few hundred thousand clones; about 90% are singletons and the top ten take 9.5% to 15%. These data belong to a study of cytomegalovirus exposure and HLA in healthy donors. Findings of the study overall: Usually a TCR sequence was rare, but some public TCRs were found in many donors. Cytomegalovirus status was reportedly diagnosed by the classifier with high specificity and sensitivity. The authors enumerated over 150 TCR beta chains as linked to cytomegalovirus. The tendency of first-cohort TCR clusters to co-occur in the 110 or so validation repertoires emerged from a later analysis.

The TCR sequence derives from a man between 18 and 29 years old in good health and CMV-seropositive. Sequencing was performed on PBMCs.

In nucleotides, the CDR3 is TGTGCCAGCAGCCAAGAATGGCTAGCGGGAGATCACGAGCAGTACTTC. It specifies CASSQEWLAGDHEQYF. This chain connects TRBV4-2 to TRBJ2-7; 10 bases are shared with TRBD2. Germline V gives CDR1 LGHNA, CDR2 YNFKEQ. The CDR3 runs 16 residues. V was clipped by 0 bases and J by 5 bases; unmatched bases: 7.